This T cell receptor (beta chain) is drawn from a study of T cells in Graves' hyperthyroidism and ophthalmopathy. The CDR3 totals 14 residues. CDR1 is MGHDK and CDR2 is SYGVNS in the germline V gene. Trimming cost V 1 base and J 4 bases, with 10 bases left between them. From RNA transcripts, TCR beta CDR3 regions were amplified. The HTBI primer set drove a first-round RT-PCR of the TCR CDR3. Via MiXCR, TCRdb re-called the multiplex PCR reads, giving one row per CDR3 protein. Of around 540,000 distinct CDR3 sequences listed, approximately 44% were seen once; the top ten hold approximately 8.2%. The sequence derives from a young woman with Graves' hyperthyroidism. The source material was peripheral blood or thyroid tissue (not recorded which). The rearrangement uses TRBV25-1 and TRBJ1-2; D possibly corresponds to TRBD1 (6 bases). CDR3 in DNA: TGTGCCAGCAGTGAATTGATAGGGGGCTATGGCTACACCTTC. This translates into CASSELIGGYGYTF.